These 17 T cell receptor beta chains were all obtained from the same sample, sequenced in a study of shared clonotypes between healthy human individuals. Repertoires were generated with immunoSEQ multiplex PCR, while TCRdb's copy carries only in-frame clones and drops some. The data contain almost 700,000 clones, about 92% of them singletons. The naive CD8 fraction comprised CD45RO-negative cells positively selected for CCR7 and excluded terminally differentiated effector memory CD45RA+ cells. Source material: naive CD8+ T cells sorted from blood. These receptors all stem from a man aged 30 to 39 in good health.

The genes are TRBV7-9 and TRBJ2-5; 9 bases are a match to TRBD1. From germline, CDR1 is SEHNR and CDR2 FQNEAQ (reference sequence). The CDR3 loop spans 16 amino acids. The ends lost 4 bases at V and 4 bases at J; junction bases unmatched: 10. This chain's CDR3 is CASSSIGTGGRETQYF. CDR3 nucleotide sequence: TGTGCCAGCAGCTCGATCGGAACAGGGGGCAGAGAGACCCAGTACTTC.

The chain carries TRBV20-1 and TRBJ2-1; D gene unclear. Per the germline V gene, CDR1 is DFQATT and CDR2 is SNEGSKA (reference sequence). The V and J ends lost 7 bases and 9 bases respectively, with 13 bases between them. The CDR3 consists of 11 residues. CDR3 amino acids: CSDGWRSEQFF. The CDR3 DNA reads as TGCAGTGACGGGTGGCGATCTGAGCAGTTCTTC.

The chain joins TRBV27 to TRBJ2-7; D perhaps matches TRBD2 (6 bases). Looked up from germline, CDR1 is MNHEY and CDR2 is SMNVEV (reference sequence). The length of the CDR3 is 16 residues. Deletions cut 0 bases from V and 0 bases from J, with 12 bases between. The CDR3 DNA sequence: TGTGCCAGCAGTTTATCCGCGGGACCTAGCTCCTACGAGCAGTACTTC. It codes for CASSLSAGPSSYEQYF.

The CDR3 spells CSVNGLAGPGQEQFF. The CDR3 DNA reads TGCAGCGTTAATGGACTAGCGGGACCGGGCCAGGAGCAGTTCTTC. The chain recombines TRBV29-1 with TRBJ2-1, with 12 bases identical to TRBD2. J lost 10 bases, V lost 5 bases, and 12 bases had no gene match. Germline values: CDR1 SQVTM, CDR2 ANQGSEA. This CDR3 spans 15 amino acids.

This clone was recorded once. The rearrangement joins TRBV5-1 to TRBJ2-5; 10 bases are a match to TRBD2. Germline V CDR1 and CDR2: SGHRS, YFSETQ. This CDR3 has 16 amino acids. Trimming at V came to 3 bases and at J to 4 bases, leaving 9 bases not matched to a gene. This CDR3 reads CASSYPAGGPRETQYF. CDR3 nucleotides: TGCGCCAGCAGCTACCCAGCGGGAGGGCCTCGAGAGACCCAGTACTTC.

J is TRBJ2-1 and V is TRBV18; D perhaps matches TRBD2 (5 bases). With 5 bases removed from V and 6 bases from J, the gap between germline ends came to 20 bases. This CDR3 is built from 16 residues. Germline CDR1 is KGHSH and CDR2 is LQKENI. CDR3 amino acids: CASSNTSGKGRNEQFF. The CDR3 nucleotides read TGTGCCAGCTCAAACACAAGCGGTAAGGGCCGCAATGAGCAGTTCTTC.

This sequence joins TRBV7-9 and TRBJ2-1; 10 nucleotides line up with TRBD1. Per germline, CDR1 SEHNR and CDR2 FQNEAQ (reference sequence). V was clipped by 1 base and J by 8 bases; unmatched bases: 14. There are 18 residues in the CDR3. The CDR3 region is CASSLEPLGTGVFYEQFF. The CDR3 DNA is TGTGCCAGCAGCTTAGAACCCCTCGGGACAGGGGTTTTTTATGAGCAGTTCTTC. The whole variable domain, filled in from reference TRBV7-9 and TRBJ2-1, reads DTGVSQNPRHKITKRGQNVTFRCDPISEHNRLYWYRQTLGQGPEFLTYFQNEAQLEKSRLLSDRFSAERPKGSFSTLEIQRTEQGDSAMYLCASSLEPLGTGVFYEQFFGPGTRLTVL.

This chain uses TRBV30 with TRBJ1-5, with TRBD1 identical over 7 bases. The germline CDR1 and CDR2 sequences are GTSNPN and SVGIG (reference sequence). This CDR3 region has 15 residues. Trimming cost V 0 bases and J 8 bases; bases outside gene matches: 10. The CDR3 DNA follows: TGTGCCTGGAGTGTACCCGACAGGGCAAAGGAGCCCCAGCATTTT. Protein sequence: CAWSVPDRAKEPQHF.

The chain has TRBV5-6 and TRBJ2-7; 12 bases fit TRBD2. The CDR3 extends over 14 amino acids. The V segment lost 4 bases and the J segment 6 bases; nucleotides outside the gene matches: 5. CDR1 SGHDT and CDR2 YYEEEE come from the germline V gene. CDR3 in amino acids: CASSLTSGRFEQYF. The CDR3 DNA reads TGTGCCAGCAGCCTTACTAGCGGGAGGTTCGAGCAGTACTTC. The whole variable domain, filled in from reference TRBV5-6 and TRBJ2-7, reads DAGVTQSPTHLIKTRGQQVTLRCSPKSGHDTVSWYQQALGQGPQFIFQYYEEEERQRGNFPDRFSGHQFPNYSSELNVNALLLGDSALYLCASSLTSGRFEQYFGPGTRLTVT.

The chain has TRBV7-2 and TRBJ2-7; TRBD2 matches 9 bases. Germline CDR1 is SGHTA and CDR2 is FQGNSA. The ends lost 4 bases at V and 3 bases at J; junction bases unmatched: 16. The CDR3 is 18 residues long. The CDR3 sequence is CASSSPRSAGGSFYEQYF. Here the CDR3 DNA reads TGTGCCAGCAGCTCCCCCAGGAGCGCGGGAGGGAGCTTCTACGAGCAGTACTTC.

The rearrangement uses TRBV27 and TRBJ2-1; TRBD2 matches 7 bases. The CDR3 totals 14 residues. Germline CDR1 and CDR2: MNHEY and SMNVEV (reference sequence). V lost 2 bases, J lost 6 bases, and 4 bases stayed unmatched. CDR3: CASSLLAVGNEQFF. CDR3 nucleotide sequence: TGTGCCAGCAGTTTACTAGCGGTAGGCAATGAGCAGTTCTTC.

The gene calls are TRBV5-1 and TRBJ2-4; D unclear. Germline values: CDR1 SGHRS, CDR2 YFSETQ. The CDR3 consists of 15 residues. The V and J ends lost 0 bases and 0 bases respectively, with 7 bases between them. CDR3 DNA: TGCGCCAGCAGCTTGGAAGGGCTAGCCAAAAACATTCAGTACTTC. The encoded protein is CASSLEGLAKNIQYF.

J is TRBJ2-7 and V is TRBV6-5; D remains unclear. V dropped 8 bases and J dropped 2 bases, with 10 bases sitting between them. This CDR3 comprises 12 residues. In germline, CDR1 is MNHEY, CDR2 SVGAGI. CDR3 residues: CASWSSPYEQYF. CDR3 nucleotides: TGTGCCAGCTGGTCTTCTCCCTACGAGCAGTACTTC.

The V gene is TRBV5-4, the J gene TRBJ2-7; the D is unclear. Trimming stripped 0 bases from V and 6 bases from J, with 10 bases between. Germline assignment: CDR1 SGHNT and CDR2 YYREEE (reference sequence). There are 13 residues in the CDR3. The CDR3 region is CASSLAEAGEQYF. The CDR3 DNA reads as TGTGCCAGCAGCTTGGCCGAGGCTGGCGAGCAGTACTTC.

V usage is TRBV28 and J usage is TRBJ2-3; D is undetermined. CDR3 length: 14 residues. Trimming stripped 5 bases from V and 2 bases from J, with 11 bases between. Per germline, CDR1 MDHEN and CDR2 SYDVKM. CDR3 sequence reads: CASSLSGFTDTQYF. The CDR3 nucleotides read TGTGCCAGCAGTCTCTCGGGCTTCACAGATACGCAGTATTTT. The variable domain in full, completed from reference TRBV28 and TRBJ2-3, reads DVKVTQSSRYLVKRTGEKVFLECVQDMDHENMFWYRQDPGLGLRLIYFSYDVKMKEKGDIPEGYSVSREKKERFSLILESASTNQTSMYLCASSLSGFTDTQYFGPGTRLTVL.

This chain links TRBV6-1 with TRBJ1-2; the D is unclear. The CDR3 totals 14 residues. Germline CDR1 MNHNS, CDR2 SASEGT. V lost 0 bases, J lost 6 bases, and 11 bases lay in between. The CDR3 region is CASSEAALMHGYTF. The CDR3 DNA is TGTGCCAGCAGTGAAGCGGCCCTTATGCATGGCTACACCTTC.

The V gene is TRBV11-2, the J gene TRBJ1-1, with D hard to call. Germline CDR1 is SGHAT and CDR2 is FQNNGV. V was cut by 1 base and J by 1 base, with 10 bases left in between. The CDR3 covers 15 residues. The CDR3 coding sequence is TGTGCCAGCAGCTTAGTTTCGGGCCCGAACACTGAAGCTTTCTTT. Amino acid sequence: CASSLVSGPNTEAFF.